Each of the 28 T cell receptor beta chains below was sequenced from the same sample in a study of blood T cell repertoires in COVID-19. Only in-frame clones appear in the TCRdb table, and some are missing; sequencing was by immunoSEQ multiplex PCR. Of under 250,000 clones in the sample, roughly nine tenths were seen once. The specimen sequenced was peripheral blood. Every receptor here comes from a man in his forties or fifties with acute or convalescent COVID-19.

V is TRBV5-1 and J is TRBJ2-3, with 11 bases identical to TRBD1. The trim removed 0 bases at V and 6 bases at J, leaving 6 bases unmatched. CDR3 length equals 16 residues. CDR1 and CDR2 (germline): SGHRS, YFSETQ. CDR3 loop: CASSLGGTGGADTQYF. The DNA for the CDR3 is TGCGCCAGCAGCTTGGGAGGGACAGGGGGAGCGGATACGCAGTATTTT. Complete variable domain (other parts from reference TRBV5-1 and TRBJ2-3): KAGVTQTPRYLIKTRGQQVTLSCSPISGHRSVSWYQQTPGQGLQFLFEYFSETQRNKGNFPGRFSGRQFSNSRSEMNVSTLELGDSALYLCASSLGGTGGADTQYFGPGTRLTVL.

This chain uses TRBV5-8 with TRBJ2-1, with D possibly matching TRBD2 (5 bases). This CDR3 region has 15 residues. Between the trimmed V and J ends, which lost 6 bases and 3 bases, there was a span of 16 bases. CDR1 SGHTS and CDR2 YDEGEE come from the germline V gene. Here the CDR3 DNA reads TGTGCCAGCAAATTGGTAGAGGGCCTCTACAATGAGCAGTTCTTC. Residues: CASKLVEGLYNEQFF. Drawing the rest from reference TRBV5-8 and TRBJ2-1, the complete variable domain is EAGVTQSPTHLIKTRGQQATLRCSPISGHTSVYWYQQALGLGLQFLLWYDEGEERNRGNFPPRFSGRQFPNYSSELNVNALELEDSALYLCASKLVEGLYNEQFFGPGTRLTVL.

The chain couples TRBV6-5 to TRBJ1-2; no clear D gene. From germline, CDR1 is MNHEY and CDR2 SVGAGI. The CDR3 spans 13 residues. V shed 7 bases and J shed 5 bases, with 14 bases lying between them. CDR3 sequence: CASTQASHYGYTF. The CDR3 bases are TGTGCCAGCACCCAGGCCTCCCATTATGGCTACACCTTC.

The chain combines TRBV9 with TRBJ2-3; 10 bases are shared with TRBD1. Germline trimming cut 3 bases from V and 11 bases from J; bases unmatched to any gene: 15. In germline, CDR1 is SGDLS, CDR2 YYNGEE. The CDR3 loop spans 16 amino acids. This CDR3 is CASSAGGDRGLLWQYF. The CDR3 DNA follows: TGTGCCAGCAGCGCCGGAGGGGACAGGGGACTACTATGGCAGTATTTT.

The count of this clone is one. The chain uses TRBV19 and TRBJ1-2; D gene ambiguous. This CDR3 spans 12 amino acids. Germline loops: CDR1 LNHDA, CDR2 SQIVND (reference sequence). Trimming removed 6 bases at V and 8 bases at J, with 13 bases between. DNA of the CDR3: TGTGCCAGTAGGCGGGAGAGAAACGGCTACACCTTC. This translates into CASRRERNGYTF.

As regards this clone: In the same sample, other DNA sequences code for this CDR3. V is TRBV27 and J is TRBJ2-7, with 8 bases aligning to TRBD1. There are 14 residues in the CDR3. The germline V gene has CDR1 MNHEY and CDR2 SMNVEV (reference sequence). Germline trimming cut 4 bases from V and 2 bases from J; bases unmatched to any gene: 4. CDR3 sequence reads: CASSSGQGPYEQYF. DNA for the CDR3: TGTGCCAGCAGTTCCGGACAGGGTCCCTACGAGCAGTACTTC.

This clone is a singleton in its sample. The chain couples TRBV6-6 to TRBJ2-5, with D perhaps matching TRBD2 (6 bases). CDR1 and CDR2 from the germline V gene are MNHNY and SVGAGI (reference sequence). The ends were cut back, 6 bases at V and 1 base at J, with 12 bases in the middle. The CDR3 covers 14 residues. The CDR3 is CASSSLAIQETQYF. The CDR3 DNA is TGTGCCAGCAGCTCCCTAGCGATCCAAGAGACCCAGTACTTC.

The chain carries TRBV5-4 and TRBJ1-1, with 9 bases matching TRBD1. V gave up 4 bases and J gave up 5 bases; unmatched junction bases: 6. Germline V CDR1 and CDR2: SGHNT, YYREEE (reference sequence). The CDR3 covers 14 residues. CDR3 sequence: CASSKTGGGTEAFF. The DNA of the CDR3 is TGTGCCAGCAGCAAGACAGGGGGGGGAACTGAAGCTTTCTTT.

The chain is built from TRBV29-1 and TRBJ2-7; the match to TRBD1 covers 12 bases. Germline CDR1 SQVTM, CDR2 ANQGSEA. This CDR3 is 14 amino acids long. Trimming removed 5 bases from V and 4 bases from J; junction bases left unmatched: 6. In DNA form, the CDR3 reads TGCAGCGTTCTCCCGGGACAGGGGGCTTACGAGCAGTACTTC. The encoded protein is CSVLPGQGAYEQYF.

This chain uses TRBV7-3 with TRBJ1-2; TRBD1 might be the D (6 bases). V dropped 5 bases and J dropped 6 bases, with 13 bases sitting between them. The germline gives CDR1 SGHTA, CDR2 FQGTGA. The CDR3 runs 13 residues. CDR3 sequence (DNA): TGTGCCAGCAGCCTCGGGGGGGCGGATGGCTACACCTTC. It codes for CASSLGGADGYTF.

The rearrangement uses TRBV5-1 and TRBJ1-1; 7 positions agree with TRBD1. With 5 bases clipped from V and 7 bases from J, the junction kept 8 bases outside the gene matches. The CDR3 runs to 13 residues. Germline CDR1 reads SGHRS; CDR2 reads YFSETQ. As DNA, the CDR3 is TGCGCCAGCAGATTACAGGGGACTGGTGAAGCTTTCTTT. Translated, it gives CASRLQGTGEAFF. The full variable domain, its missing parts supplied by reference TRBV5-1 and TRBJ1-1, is KAGVTQTPRYLIKTRGQQVTLSCSPISGHRSVSWYQQTPGQGLQFLFEYFSETQRNKGNFPGRFSGRQFSNSRSEMNVSTLELGDSALYLCASRLQGTGEAFFGQGTRLTVV.

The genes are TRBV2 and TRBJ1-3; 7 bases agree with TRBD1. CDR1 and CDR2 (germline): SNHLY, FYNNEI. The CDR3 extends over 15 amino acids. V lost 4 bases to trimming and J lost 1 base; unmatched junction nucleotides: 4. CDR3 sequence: CASSVTGESGNTIYF. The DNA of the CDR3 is TGTGCCAGCAGTGTAACAGGGGAATCTGGAAACACCATATATTTT.

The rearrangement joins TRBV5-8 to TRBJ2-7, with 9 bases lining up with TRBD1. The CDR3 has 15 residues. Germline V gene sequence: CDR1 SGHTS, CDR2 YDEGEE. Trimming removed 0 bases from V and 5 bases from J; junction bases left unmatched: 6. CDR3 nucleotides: TGTGCCAGCAGCTTGGGACAGGGGGTCCGGGACGAGCAGTACTTC. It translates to CASSLGQGVRDEQYF.

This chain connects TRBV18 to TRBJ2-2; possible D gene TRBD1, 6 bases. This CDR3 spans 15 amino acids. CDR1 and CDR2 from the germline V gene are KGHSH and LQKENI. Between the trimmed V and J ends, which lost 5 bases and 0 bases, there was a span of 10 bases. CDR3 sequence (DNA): TGTGCCAGCTCATCCACAGGGACGAACACCGGGGAGCTGTTTTTT. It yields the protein CASSSTGTNTGELFF.

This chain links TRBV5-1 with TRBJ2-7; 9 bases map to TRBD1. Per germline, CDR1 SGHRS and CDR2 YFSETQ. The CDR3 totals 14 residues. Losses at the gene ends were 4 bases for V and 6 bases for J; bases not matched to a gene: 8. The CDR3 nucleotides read TGCGCCAGCAGCCCCGACAGGGGGGTAGGCGAGCAGTACTTC. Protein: CASSPDRGVGEQYF.

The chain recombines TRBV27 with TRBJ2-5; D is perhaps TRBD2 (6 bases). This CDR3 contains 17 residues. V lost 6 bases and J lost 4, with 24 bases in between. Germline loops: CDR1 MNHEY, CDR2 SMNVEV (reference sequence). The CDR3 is CASSRGRNPGEGETQYF. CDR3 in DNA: TGTGCCAGCAGCCGGGGGAGAAACCCGGGCGAGGGAGAGACCCAGTACTTC.

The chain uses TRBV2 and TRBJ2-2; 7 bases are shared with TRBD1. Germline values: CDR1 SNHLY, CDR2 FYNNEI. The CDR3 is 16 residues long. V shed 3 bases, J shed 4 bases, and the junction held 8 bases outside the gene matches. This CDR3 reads CASSDLDRAGTGELFF. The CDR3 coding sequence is TGTGCCAGCAGTGACCTAGACAGGGCGGGCACCGGGGAGCTGTTTTTT.

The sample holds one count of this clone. CDR3 DNA: TGTGCCAGCAGGGGACAGGGAAATCACGGGGAGCTGTTTTTT. The encoded protein is CASRGQGNHGELFF. The chain is built from TRBV11-3 and TRBJ2-2; 9 bases align to TRBD1. CDR1 and CDR2 (germline): SGHNT, YENEEA. The CDR3 covers 14 residues. J lost 7 bases, V lost 6 bases, and 6 bases had no gene match.

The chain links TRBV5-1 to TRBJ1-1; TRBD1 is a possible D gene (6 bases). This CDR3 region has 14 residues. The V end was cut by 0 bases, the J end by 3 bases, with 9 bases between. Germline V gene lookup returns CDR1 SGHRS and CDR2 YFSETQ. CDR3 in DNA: TGCGCCAGCAGCTTGGAGGGGACATACACTGAAGCTTTCTTT. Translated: CASSLEGTYTEAFF. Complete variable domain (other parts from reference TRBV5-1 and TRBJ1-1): KAGVTQTPRYLIKTRGQQVTLSCSPISGHRSVSWYQQTPGQGLQFLFEYFSETQRNKGNFPGRFSGRQFSNSRSEMNVSTLELGDSALYLCASSLEGTYTEAFFGQGTRLTVV.

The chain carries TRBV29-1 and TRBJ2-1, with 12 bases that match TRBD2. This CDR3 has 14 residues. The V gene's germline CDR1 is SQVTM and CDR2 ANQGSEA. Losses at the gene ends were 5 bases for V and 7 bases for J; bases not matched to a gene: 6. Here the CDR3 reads CSVLAGGPSNEQFF. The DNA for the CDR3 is TGCAGCGTTCTAGCGGGAGGGCCGTCGAATGAGCAGTTCTTC.

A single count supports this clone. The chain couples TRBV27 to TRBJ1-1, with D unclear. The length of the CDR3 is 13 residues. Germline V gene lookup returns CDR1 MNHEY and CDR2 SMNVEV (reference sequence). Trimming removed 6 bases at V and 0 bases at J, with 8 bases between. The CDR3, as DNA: TGTGCCAGCAGGATTAGCTTGAACACTGAAGCTTTCTTT. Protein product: CASRISLNTEAFF.

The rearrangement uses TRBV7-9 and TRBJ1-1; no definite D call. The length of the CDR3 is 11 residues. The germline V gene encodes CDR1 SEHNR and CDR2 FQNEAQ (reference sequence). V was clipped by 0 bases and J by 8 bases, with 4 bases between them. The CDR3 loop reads CASSLAAEAFF. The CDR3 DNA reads TGTGCCAGCAGCTTAGCCGCGGAAGCTTTCTTT.

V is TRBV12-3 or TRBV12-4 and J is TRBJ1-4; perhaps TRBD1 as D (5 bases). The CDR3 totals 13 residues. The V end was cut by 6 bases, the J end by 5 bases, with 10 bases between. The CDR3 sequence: CASRGGLNEKLFF. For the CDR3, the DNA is TGTGCCAGCAGGGGGGGATTAAATGAAAAACTGTTTTTT.

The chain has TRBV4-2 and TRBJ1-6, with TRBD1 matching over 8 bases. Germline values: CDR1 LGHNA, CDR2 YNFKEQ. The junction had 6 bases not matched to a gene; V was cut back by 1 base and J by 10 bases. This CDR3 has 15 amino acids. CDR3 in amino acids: CASSQAGQGNSPLHF. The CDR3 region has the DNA TGTGCCAGCAGCCAAGCTGGACAGGGCAACTCACCCCTCCACTTT.

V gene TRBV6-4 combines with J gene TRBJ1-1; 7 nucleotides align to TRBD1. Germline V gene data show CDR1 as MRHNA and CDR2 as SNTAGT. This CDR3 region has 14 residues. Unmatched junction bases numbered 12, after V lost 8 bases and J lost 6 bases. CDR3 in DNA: TGTGCCAGCTCCTCCGGACAGGAGGGCTCTGAAGCTTTCTTT. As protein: CASSSGQEGSEAFF.

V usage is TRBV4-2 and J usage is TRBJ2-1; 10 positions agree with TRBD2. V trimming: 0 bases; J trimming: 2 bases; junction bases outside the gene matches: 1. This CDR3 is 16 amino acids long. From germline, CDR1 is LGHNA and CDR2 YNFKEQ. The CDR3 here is CASSQEGTSAYNEQFF. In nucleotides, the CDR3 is TGTGCCAGCAGCCAAGAGGGGACTAGCGCCTACAATGAGCAGTTCTTC.

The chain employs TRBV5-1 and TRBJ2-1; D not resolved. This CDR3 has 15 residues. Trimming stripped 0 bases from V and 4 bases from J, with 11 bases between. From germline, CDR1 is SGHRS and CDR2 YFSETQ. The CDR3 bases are TGCGCCAGCAGCTTGGAAGTAGTTCCATACAATGAGCAGTTCTTC. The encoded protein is CASSLEVVPYNEQFF.

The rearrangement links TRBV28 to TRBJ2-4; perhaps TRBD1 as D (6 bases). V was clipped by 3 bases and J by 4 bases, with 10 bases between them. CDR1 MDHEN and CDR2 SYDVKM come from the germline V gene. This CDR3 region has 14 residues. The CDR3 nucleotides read TGTGCCAGCAGTTTTTCCAGGGGTAAAAACATTCAGTACTTC. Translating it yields CASSFSRGKNIQYF.